This T cell receptor (beta chain) stems from a study of follicular helper T cells after annual influenza vaccination. The study's findings and limits: ICOS+CD38+ cTfh clonality tracked population frequency, and its change tracked circulating plasmablast change.

Sequencing used immunoSEQ multiplex PCR; TCRdb keeps in-frame clones, though not all of them. The table has 11,000 to 15,000 clones, roughly 80% seen once. V lost 5 bases, J lost 5 bases, and 6 bases lay in between. The CDR3 sequence is 12 residues long. Germline V lookup: CDR1 SGHTA, CDR2 FQGNSA. Noted time point: 2015-2016 season, pre-vaccination. In regard to this clone: Its specificity is unknown.

The sample consisted of CXCR5- memory CD4+ T cells sorted from blood, taken on the day of influenza vaccination. The sequence was collected from an adult who received the influenza vaccine. The chain has TRBV7-2 and TRBJ2-2; unclear D gene. Here the CDR3 DNA reads TGTGCCAGCAGCCCGAGGACCGGGGAGCTGTTTTTT. This translates into CASSPRTGELFF.